This TCR beta chain was found in a study of CD8 T cells in Susac syndrome. Study-level points and caveats: TCR sequencing and HLA analysis covered a relatively small number of individuals.

Controls were drawn from healthy donors and were matched for age and sex. The CD8+ and CD4+ T cells were isolated magnetically using a negative isolation approach, whereas the TEMRA cells were enriched by FACS. RNA was extracted with the RNeasy kit, and a quantity of roughly 0.5 to 1 ug was reverse transcribed using random hexamers. The method of amplification for TCR beta CDR3 was immunoSEQ multiplex PCR, covering 54 Vbeta and 13 Jbeta. One entry per CDR3 protein results from TCRdb running MiXCR on the immunoSEQ multiplex PCR reads. The table includes some 60,000 distinct CDR3 sequences, around 94% detected once. CDR3 length equals 16 residues. Germline V CDR1 and CDR2: SGHVS, FQNEAQ. The V segment lost 5 bases and the J segment 2 bases; nucleotides outside the gene matches: 10. Note on this clonotype: Its antigen is unknown.

This receptor was obtained from a human donor in good health. The specimen sequenced was CD8+ T cells from PBMCs. J is TRBJ2-7 and V is TRBV7-8; 9 bases line up with TRBD2. CDR3 sequence: CASSPGLAGTPYEQYF. CDR3 DNA: TGTGCCAGCAGCCCGGGGCTAGCGGGGACTCCCTACGAGCAGTACTTC.